Listed here are 23 T cell receptor beta chains from one sample, sequenced in a study of cytomegalovirus exposure and HLA in healthy donors. The primer mix had 60 Vbeta and 13 Jbeta primers. Clones were sequenced by immunoSEQ multiplex PCR, and TCRdb holds only the in-frame ones, with some missing. The repertoire holds 100,000 to 150,000 clones, with about 72% as singletons. The source material was PBMCs. These TCRs come from a female donor in good health and CMV-seronegative.

The chain couples TRBV5-6 to TRBJ2-5; TRBD1 might be the D (6 bases). The V gene's germline CDR1 is SGHDT and CDR2 YYEEEE. The CDR3 spans 14 residues. Deletions cut 4 bases from V and 1 base from J, with 11 bases between. The DNA of the CDR3 is TGTGCCAGCAGCAAACAGGGTACCCAAGAGACCCAGTACTTC. Its protein product is CASSKQGTQETQYF.

The J gene is TRBJ2-3, the V gene TRBV11-2; the match to TRBD2 covers 8 bases. The J segment lost 2 bases and the V segment lost 5 bases, leaving 15 bases of the junction unmatched. The CDR3 has 18 amino acids. Germline V gene data show CDR1 as SGHAT and CDR2 as FQNNGV. The CDR3 DNA reads as TGTGCCAGCAGCCCGGGAGGGTCTAGCGGACTATACACAGATACGCAGTATTTT. This gives the protein CASSPGGSSGLYTDTQYF.

CDR3 loop: CASSLAGGTLYNEQFF. In DNA, the CDR3 is TGTGCCAGCAGCTTAGCCGGGGGGACCCTCTACAATGAGCAGTTCTTC. The rearrangement joins TRBV7-3 to TRBJ2-1; TRBD2 agrees at 7 bases. V gave up 2 bases and J gave up 3 bases; unmatched junction bases: 7. From germline, CDR1 is SGHTA and CDR2 FQGTGA. The CDR3 consists of 16 residues.

This clone was recorded once. Here the CDR3 DNA reads TGTGCCAGCAGCTTGGGACTAGCGGGAGGGCCGGTTTACGAGCAGTACTTC. This codes for CASSLGLAGGPVYEQYF. The V call is TRBV5-8, the J call TRBJ2-7, with 14 bases that match TRBD2. CDR1 SGHTS and CDR2 YDEGEE come from the germline V gene. The CDR3 spans 17 residues. The junction had 6 bases not matched to a gene; V was cut back by 0 bases and J by 4 bases.

The rearrangement links TRBV6-6 to TRBJ1-1; tentative D call: TRBD1 (6 bases). The V end lost 1 base, the J end lost 0 bases, and 12 bases lay between the germline ends. CDR1 is MNHNY, CDR2 SVGAGI, per germline (reference sequence). CDR3 length: 16 amino acids. The CDR3 is CASSYWEGGMNTEAFF. The CDR3 DNA sequence: TGTGCCAGCAGTTACTGGGAGGGGGGGATGAACACTGAAGCTTTCTTT.

The chain couples TRBV27 to TRBJ2-7; no firm D call. CDR1 MNHEY and CDR2 SMNVEV come from the germline V gene (reference sequence). This CDR3 region has 12 residues. The V gene lost 6 bases and the J gene lost 0 bases, with 6 bases spanning the gap. The DNA of the CDR3 is TGTGCCAGCAGGGCCGACTCCTACGAGCAGTACTTC. Translated, it gives CASRADSYEQYF.

The genes are TRBV7-2 and TRBJ1-1, with unresolved D. V gave up 1 base and J gave up 3 bases, with 6 bases separating them. This CDR3 has 13 residues. Per the germline V gene, CDR1 is SGHTA and CDR2 is FQGNSA. The CDR3 DNA sequence: TGTGCCAGCAGCTTAGAACCAGACACTGAAGCTTTCTTT. Residues: CASSLEPDTEAFF. The full variable domain, rest sourced from reference TRBV7-2 and TRBJ1-1, is GAGVSQSPSNKVTEKGKDVELRCDPISGHTALYWYRQSLGQGLEFLIYFQGNSAPDKSGLPSDRFSAERTGGSVSTLTIQRTQQEDSAVYLCASSLEPDTEAFFGQGTRLTVV.

The chain joins TRBV21-1 to TRBJ2-7; the table calls TRBD1, which could not be checked here. TRBV21-1 is termed a pseudogene. The length of the CDR3 is 16 residues. The CDR3 sequence is CASSEETGPQTYEQYF. In DNA, the CDR3 is TGTGCCAGCAGCGAAGAGACAGGGCCCCAAACCTACGAGCAGTACTTC.

CDR3 in amino acids: CASSVEEAGGYNEQFF. In DNA form, the CDR3 reads TGTGCCAGCAGCGTAGAAGAAGCGGGAGGGTACAATGAGCAGTTCTTC. The chain is built from TRBV9 and TRBJ2-1; 10 bases are shared with TRBD2. V shed 0 bases and J 4 bases; nucleotides not matched to a gene: 4. The CDR3 loop spans 16 amino acids. Germline V gives CDR1 SGDLS, CDR2 YYNGEE.

This clone showed up just a few times. The chain couples TRBV7-2 to TRBJ1-1; D gene uncertain. The V end was cut by 2 bases, the J end by 5 bases, with 9 bases between. This CDR3 is 13 amino acids long. Per germline, CDR1 SGHTA and CDR2 FQGNSA. The CDR3 sequence: CASSLTRETEAFF. Here the CDR3 DNA reads TGTGCCAGCAGCTTAACGAGGGAAACTGAAGCTTTCTTT.

This clone showed up just once. J is TRBJ1-5 and V is TRBV7-2, with TRBD1 matching 7 bases. The germline gives CDR1 SGHTA, CDR2 FQGNSA. Losses at the gene ends were 0 bases for V and 3 bases for J; bases not matched to a gene: 5. This CDR3 has 16 amino acids. The CDR3 is CASSLAGTAINQPQHF. CDR3 sequence (DNA): TGTGCCAGCAGCTTAGCTGGGACAGCGATCAATCAGCCCCAGCATTTT.

The chain joins TRBV6-5 to TRBJ2-7; TRBD2 is a possible D gene (5 bases). The germline V gene has CDR1 MNHEY and CDR2 SVGAGI. The CDR3 has 14 amino acids. V was pared by 0 bases and J by 5 bases, with 11 bases between. DNA of the CDR3: TGTGCCAGCAGTTACTCGGACTTTAAGGACGAGCAGTACTTC. It translates to CASSYSDFKDEQYF.

The rearrangement links TRBV7-2 to TRBJ2-3; TRBD2 matches at 10 bases. Germline V gene lookup returns CDR1 SGHTA and CDR2 FQGNSA. Trimming at V came to 5 bases and at J to 1 base, leaving 6 bases not matched to a gene. The CDR3 loop spans 16 amino acids. The CDR3 loop is CASSLAGTSGTDTQYF. DNA for the CDR3: TGTGCCAGCAGCCTTGCAGGGACTAGCGGCACAGATACGCAGTATTTT.

V is TRBV5-6 and J is TRBJ2-1, with 8 bases lining up with TRBD2. The CDR3 is 15 amino acids. Germline values: CDR1 SGHDT, CDR2 YYEEEE. With 3 bases clipped from V and 4 bases from J, the junction kept 6 bases outside the gene matches. The CDR3 DNA sequence: TGTGCCAGCAGCTCCCGACTAGCGACATACAATGAGCAGTTCTTC. Protein sequence: CASSSRLATYNEQFF.

This clone was seen only a few times. At one of its ends the junction is not consistent with the germline gene, which may arise from a read error. The chain uses TRBV7-8 and TRBJ2-7; D is unclear. CDR1 and CDR2 (germline): SGHVS, FQNEAQ. The CDR3 is made up of 13 amino acids. The CDR3 here is CASNLEQAYEQYF. CDR3 bases: TGTGCCAGCAACTTAGAGCAGGCTTACGAGCAGTACTTC.

This clone was found a few times. V usage is TRBV11-3 and J usage is TRBJ2-1; D possibly corresponds to TRBD1 (6 bases). Germline CDR1 SGHNT, CDR2 YENEEA. The ends were cut back, 0 bases at V and 9 bases at J, with 9 bases in the middle. CDR3 size: 13 residues. This CDR3 is CASSLDRGTEQFF. The DNA for the CDR3 is TGTGCCAGCAGCTTAGACAGGGGCACTGAGCAGTTCTTC.

Only one count was recorded for this clone. The CDR3 DNA follows: TGTGCCAGCAGAAACAGGGAGTCTGAGGAAAAACTGTTTTTT. It codes for CASRNRESEEKLFF. The genes are TRBV7-9 and TRBJ1-4, with a tentative D call TRBD1 (6 bases). Germline V gene lookup returns CDR1 SEHNR and CDR2 FQNEAQ (reference sequence). The CDR3 is 14 residues long. Between the trimmed V and J ends, which lost 6 bases and 8 bases, there was a span of 16 bases.

The chain uses TRBV28 and TRBJ2-7; D may be TRBD1 (6 bases). The CDR3 consists of 14 residues. V was pared by 3 bases and J by 4 bases, with 13 bases between. Germline V gene sequence: CDR1 MDHEN, CDR2 SYDVKM. CDR3 nucleotide sequence: TGTGCCAGCAGTTTTGCAGGGGAAATGTACGAGCAGTACTTC. Protein: CASSFAGEMYEQYF.

The V and J genes are TRBV7-2 and TRBJ2-1, with TRBD2 matching 8 bases. The CDR3 consists of 15 residues. CDR1 and CDR2 from the germline V gene are SGHTA and FQGNSA. V dropped 3 bases and J dropped 7; count of bases not matched to a gene: 8. The CDR3 bases are TGTGCCAGCAGCTTCTCCCCGGGAGGGGATAATGAGCAGTTCTTC. It translates to CASSFSPGGDNEQFF.

In its sample, this clone was seen once. V is TRBV28 and J is TRBJ1-2, with D tentatively TRBD1 (6 bases). Per germline, CDR1 MDHEN and CDR2 SYDVKM. V lost 4 bases, J lost 4 bases, and 10 bases lay in between. The CDR3 contains 13 residues. CDR3 bases: TGTGCCAGCAGTTCCATGGACAGCTATGGCTACACCTTC. It codes for CASSSMDSYGYTF.

CDR3 sequence: CASRGDVKGDDEQFF. CDR3 coding DNA: TGTGCCAGCAGAGGGGACGTCAAGGGGGACGATGAGCAGTTCTTC. The V and J genes are TRBV28 and TRBJ2-1, with a tentative D call TRBD1 (6 bases). The CDR3 runs to 15 residues. Germline lookup yields CDR1 MDHEN and CDR2 SYDVKM. V lost 6 bases to trimming and J lost 8 bases, with 20 bases between them.

The DNA of the CDR3 is TGCGCCAGCAGCCAAGATCGGGGACTAGTGGGGGCCGGGGAGCTGTTTTTT. Protein: CASSQDRGLVGAGELFF. The chain uses TRBV4-3 and TRBJ2-2, with 8 positions matching TRBD2. V shed 0 bases, J shed 6 bases, and the junction held 9 bases outside the gene matches. CDR1 LGHNA and CDR2 YSLEER come from the germline V gene. The CDR3 contains 17 residues.

The genes are TRBV28 and TRBJ2-7, with TRBD2 matching over 9 bases. The length of the CDR3 is 11 residues. The J segment lost 13 bases and the V segment lost 4 bases, leaving 5 bases of the junction unmatched. Germline loops: CDR1 MDHEN, CDR2 SYDVKM. As DNA, the CDR3 is TGTGCCAGCAGTTCTGCTAGCGGGAATTACTTC. Residues: CASSSASGNYF.